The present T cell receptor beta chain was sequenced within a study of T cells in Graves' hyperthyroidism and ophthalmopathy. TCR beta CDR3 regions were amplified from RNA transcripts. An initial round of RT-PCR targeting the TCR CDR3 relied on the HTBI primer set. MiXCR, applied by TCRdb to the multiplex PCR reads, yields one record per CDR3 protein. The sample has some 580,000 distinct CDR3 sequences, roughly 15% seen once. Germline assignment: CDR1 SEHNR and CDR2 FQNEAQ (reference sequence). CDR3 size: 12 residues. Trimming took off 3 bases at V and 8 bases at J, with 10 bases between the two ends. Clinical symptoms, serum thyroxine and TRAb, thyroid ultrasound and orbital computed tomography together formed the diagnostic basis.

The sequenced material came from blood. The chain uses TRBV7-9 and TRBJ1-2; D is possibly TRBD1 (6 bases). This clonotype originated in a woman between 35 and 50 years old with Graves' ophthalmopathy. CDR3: CASSFSDRGYTF. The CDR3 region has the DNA TGTGCCAGCAGCTTCTCAGACAGGGGCTACACCTTC.